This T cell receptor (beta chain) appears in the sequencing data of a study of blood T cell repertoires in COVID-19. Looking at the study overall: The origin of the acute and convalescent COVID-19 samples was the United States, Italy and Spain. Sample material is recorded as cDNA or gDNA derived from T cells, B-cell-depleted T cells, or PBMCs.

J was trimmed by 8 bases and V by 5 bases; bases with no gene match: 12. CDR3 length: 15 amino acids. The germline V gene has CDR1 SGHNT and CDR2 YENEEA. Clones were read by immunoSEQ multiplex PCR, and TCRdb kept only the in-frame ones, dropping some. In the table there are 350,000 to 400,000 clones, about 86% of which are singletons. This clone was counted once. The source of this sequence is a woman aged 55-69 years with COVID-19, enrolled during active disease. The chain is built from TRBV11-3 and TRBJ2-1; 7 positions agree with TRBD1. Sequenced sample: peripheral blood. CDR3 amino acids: CASSTPDRVVDEQFF. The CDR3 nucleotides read TGTGCCAGCAGCACCCCCGACAGGGTTGTCGATGAGCAGTTCTTC.